This T cell receptor beta chain was found in a study of T-cell memory formation after mild COVID-19. Per the germline V gene, CDR1 is SGHAT and CDR2 is FQNNGV. With 0 bases removed from V and 4 bases from J, the gap between germline ends came to 10 bases. This CDR3 comprises 14 residues. This clonotype was picked up a small number of times. TCRdb redid the calling of the 5' RACE reads with MiXCR, one entry per CDR3 protein. The sample consists of 250,000 to 300,000 distinct CDR3 sequences, around 15% of them appearing once. V and J are TRBV11-2 and TRBJ2-7, with TRBD2 as a possible D gene (6 bases). The sequence came from a young man who had mild COVID-19 (a few samples of this study predate the infection). Cell type and time point are not known. The specimen sequenced was PBMCs or a T cell subset sorted from them (not recorded which). CDR3 bases: TGTGCCAGCAGCTTAGATAGGCTAGCGTACGAGCAGTACTTC. Its protein product is CASSLDRLAYEQYF.